The 5 T cell receptor beta chains reported below all come from one sample, sequenced in a study of cytomegalovirus exposure and HLA in healthy donors. Assay used: immunoSEQ multiplex PCR; TCRdb lists only in-frame clones, some missing. Altogether 260,000 or so clones are present, approximately 87% being singletons, with the ten largest covering about 0.99%. Sequenced sample: PBMCs. These receptors originate from a woman in her late teens or twenties in good health and CMV-seronegative.

The gene calls are TRBV28 and TRBJ1-1; D gene uncertain. Germline V lookup: CDR1 MDHEN, CDR2 SYDVKM. The CDR3 is made up of 14 amino acids. Deletions cut 2 bases from V and 11 bases from J, with 18 bases between. The CDR3 spells CASSLGGLGSAAFF. The CDR3, as DNA: TGTGCCAGCAGTTTAGGAGGGTTGGGGTCGGCTGCTTTCTTT.

A few counts support this clone. This chain uses TRBV19 with TRBJ1-1, with D unclear. The germline V gene has CDR1 LNHDA and CDR2 SQIVND (reference sequence). The CDR3 extends over 14 amino acids. Trimming removed 6 bases at V and 0 bases at J, with 11 bases between. CDR3 in DNA: TGTGCCAGTAGCGCGGGGAGAATGAACACTGAAGCTTTCTTT. Its translation: CASSAGRMNTEAFF.

The chain is built from TRBV6-1 and TRBJ1-3; D is perhaps TRBD1 (6 bases). CDR1 is MNHNS, CDR2 SASEGT, per germline. V was cut by 3 bases and J by 4 bases, with 10 bases left in between. This CDR3 has 14 amino acids. CDR3 DNA: TGTGCCAGCAGTGATCCAGGGGTAGGAAACACCATATATTTT. The encoded protein is CASSDPGVGNTIYF.

This sequence joins TRBV30 and TRBJ1-2; 9 bases match TRBD1. V lost 3 bases and J lost 7; bases outside the gene matches: 9. This CDR3 has 14 residues. Per germline, CDR1 GTSNPN and CDR2 SVGIG (reference sequence). CDR3 coding DNA: TGTGCCTGGAGAGCCGAGGACAGGGGCTTTGGCTACACCTTC. Protein product: CAWRAEDRGFGYTF.

This CDR3 is CATHGLPGNTIYF. The CDR3 nucleotides are TGTGCCACCCACGGGTTGCCTGGAAACACCATATATTTT. This chain uses TRBV5-4 with TRBJ1-3; the D is unclear. Between the trimmed V and J ends, which lost 9 bases and 2 bases, there was a span of 12 bases. The germline V gene has CDR1 SGHNT and CDR2 YYREEE (reference sequence). The length of the CDR3 is 13 residues. Filled out from reference TRBV5-4 and TRBJ1-3, the complete variable domain reads ETGVTQSPTHLIKTRGQQVTLRCSSQSGHNTVSWYQQALGQGPQFIFQYYREEENGRGNFPPRFSGLQFPNYSSELNVNALELDDSALYLCATHGLPGNTIYFGEGSWLTVV.